The 21 T cell receptor beta chains given below trace back to one sample, sequenced in a study of blood T cell repertoires in COVID-19. The protocol was immunoSEQ multiplex PCR, while the TCRdb copy is restricted to in-frame clones and leaves out a portion. The sample has about 99,000 clones, 88% seen once. The specimen sequenced was peripheral blood. The receptor set was obtained from a human donor in a cohort sampled during active COVID-19.

This rearrangement joins TRBV4-2 to TRBJ2-3, with 12 nucleotides matching TRBD2. Looked up from germline, CDR1 is LGHNA and CDR2 is YNFKEQ. Unmatched junction bases numbered 4, after V lost 2 bases and J lost 4 bases. The CDR3 runs to 16 residues. The CDR3 protein is CASSQKLAGGADTQYF. The CDR3 DNA sequence: TGTGCCAGCAGCCAAAAACTAGCGGGGGGCGCAGATACGCAGTATTTT.

The chain couples TRBV6-5 to TRBJ2-7; 8 positions match TRBD1. Germline assignment: CDR1 MNHEY and CDR2 SVGAGI. After removal of 7 bases from V and 2 bases from J, the junction contained 10 bases not matched to a gene. The CDR3 covers 15 residues. The CDR3 is CASNPGQGAAYEQYF. The CDR3 coding sequence is TGTGCCAGCAACCCGGGTCAGGGGGCTGCCTACGAGCAGTACTTC.

This clone was picked up one time. This chain joins TRBV5-1 and TRBJ1-2, with 7 nucleotides matching TRBD1. This CDR3 spans 14 amino acids. The V gene's germline CDR1 is SGHRS and CDR2 YFSETQ. V shed 2 bases, J shed 6 bases, and the junction held 7 bases outside the gene matches. The DNA of the CDR3 is TGCGCCAGCAGCTTAACCAGGGGGTATGATGGCTACACCTTC. Translated: CASSLTRGYDGYTF.

This chain links TRBV3-1 (or the pseudogene TRBV3-2) with TRBJ2-3, with 9 bases matching TRBD2. This CDR3 spans 15 amino acids. The V and J ends lost 5 bases and 0 bases, in that order; junction bases with no gene match: 3. Germline V gene data show CDR1 as LGHDT and CDR2 as YNNKEL (reference sequence). The CDR3 is CASSLLAGSTDTQYF. The DNA of the CDR3 is TGTGCCAGCAGCTTGCTAGCGGGGAGCACAGATACGCAGTATTTT.

V usage is TRBV6-5 and J usage is TRBJ2-1; 9 nucleotides line up with TRBD2. The CDR3 runs 15 residues. After removal of 7 bases from V and 9 bases from J, the junction contained 13 bases not matched to a gene. Germline assignment: CDR1 MNHEY and CDR2 SVGAGI. CDR3 residues: CASTWLAGGPGEQFF. The CDR3 DNA sequence: TGTGCCAGCACCTGGCTTGCGGGAGGGCCTGGTGAGCAGTTCTTC.

The chain is built from TRBV10-1 and TRBJ2-7; 8 bases are shared with TRBD2. Losses at the gene ends were 6 bases for V and 6 bases for J; bases not matched to a gene: 4. The CDR3 runs to 12 residues. The germline V gene encodes CDR1 WNHNN and CDR2 SYGVQD (reference sequence). The CDR3 DNA is TGCGCCAGCAGAGGACTAGCCGGCGAGCAGTACTTC. Protein: CASRGLAGEQYF.

The chain has TRBV5-1 and TRBJ2-7, with D possibly TRBD2 on 5 matching bases. Germline V gene sequence: CDR1 SGHRS, CDR2 YFSETQ. Trimming left V 1 base short and J 3 bases short, with 8 bases between. The CDR3 extends over 13 amino acids. The CDR3 protein is CASSLNGNYEQYF. The CDR3, as DNA: TGCGCCAGCAGCTTGAACGGGAACTACGAGCAGTACTTC.

The V and J genes are TRBV27 and TRBJ2-5; 8 bases line up with TRBD1. Trimming at V came to 3 bases and at J to 2 bases, leaving 5 bases not matched to a gene. The germline V gene encodes CDR1 MNHEY and CDR2 SMNVEV (reference sequence). CDR3 length equals 15 residues. CDR3 nucleotides: TGTGCCAGCAGTTTGCGGACAGGGACGCAAGAGACCCAGTACTTC. Amino acids: CASSLRTGTQETQYF.

The V gene is TRBV3-1 (or the pseudogene TRBV3-2), the J gene TRBJ2-1; 12 bases are shared with TRBD2. Germline V CDR1 and CDR2: LGHDT, YNNKEL (reference sequence). V trimming: 6 bases; J trimming: 0 bases; junction bases outside the gene matches: 15. The CDR3 loop spans 20 amino acids. CDR3 sequence (DNA): TGTGCCAGCAGTCCCGGTGCTAGCGGGAGGGCCTCGTTCTCCTACAATGAGCAGTTCTTC. Its translation is CASSPGASGRASFSYNEQFF.

CDR3 DNA: TGCAGCGTTGTTTGGGGGGCCGGGGAGCTGTTTTTT. It yields the protein CSVVWGAGELFF. The chain has TRBV29-1 and TRBJ2-2; D perhaps matches TRBD2 (6 bases). In germline, CDR1 is SQVTM, CDR2 ANQGSEA. Trimming took 4 bases from V and 6 from J, leaving 9 bases between them. The CDR3 runs 12 residues.

This chain joins TRBV30 and TRBJ2-3, with 11 positions matching TRBD2. The CDR3 consists of 14 residues. Germline V gene data show CDR1 as GTSNPN and CDR2 as SVGIG (reference sequence). With V trimmed by 4 bases and J by 2 bases, 2 bases remained unmatched. CDR3 in DNA: TGTGCCTGGAAGGGACTAGCGGTCACAGATACGCAGTATTTT. Amino acid sequence: CAWKGLAVTDTQYF.

The genes are TRBV9 and TRBJ2-1; 8 positions agree with TRBD2. The CDR3 loop spans 14 amino acids. Germline assignment: CDR1 SGDLS and CDR2 YYNGEE. After removal of 0 bases from V and 10 bases from J, the junction contained 6 bases not matched to a gene. CDR3 sequence (DNA): TGTGCCAGCAGCGTAGCGGGGGGGGTGGGAGAGCAGTTCTTC. Encoded protein: CASSVAGGVGEQFF.

The V gene is TRBV7-2, the J gene TRBJ1-2, with D tentatively TRBD1 (6 bases). This CDR3 spans 13 amino acids. Trimming removed 4 bases at V and 10 bases at J, with 16 bases between. Germline V gene lookup returns CDR1 SGHTA and CDR2 FQGNSA. The CDR3 region has the DNA TGTGCCAGCAGCTCCTTACAGGGCGGGTCCTACACCTTC. Protein product: CASSSLQGGSYTF.

In this sample, this clone turned up once. The chain recombines TRBV10-3 with TRBJ2-7; weak D call: TRBD2 (6 bases). Germline V gives CDR1 ENHRY, CDR2 SYGVKD. V was clipped by 0 bases and J by 3 bases, with 15 bases between them. This CDR3 comprises 16 residues. CDR3 nucleotides: TGTGCCATCAGTGAGTCGGATAGCGGATTCTTCTACGAGCAGTACTTC. Its protein is CAISESDSGFFYEQYF.

This chain joins TRBV5-6 and TRBJ2-7; D uncertain. CDR3 length equals 14 residues. Trimming took 2 bases from V and 0 from J, leaving 9 bases between them. Germline V lookup: CDR1 SGHDT, CDR2 YYEEEE. CDR3 in amino acids: CASSFLSSSYEQYF. CDR3 sequence (DNA): TGTGCCAGCAGCTTCCTCTCGAGCTCCTACGAGCAGTACTTC.

The chain has TRBV4-1 and TRBJ2-5, with 13 bases fitting TRBD2. V lost 3 bases, J lost 1 base, and 5 bases stayed unmatched. Germline CDR1 and CDR2: MGHRA and YSYEKL. This CDR3 is 17 amino acids long. The CDR3 loop is CASSQRLAGGSQETQYF. The DNA for the CDR3 is TGCGCCAGCAGCCAGAGACTAGCGGGGGGTTCCCAAGAGACCCAGTACTTC.

The gene calls are TRBV5-6 and TRBJ1-1; weak D call: TRBD1 (5 bases). Trimming left V 4 bases short and J 1 base short, with 14 bases between. This CDR3 has 15 amino acids. Looked up from germline, CDR1 is SGHDT and CDR2 is YYEEEE. Here the CDR3 DNA reads TGTGCCAGCAGCGTCCTGGGAGGACAGAACACTGAAGCTTTCTTT. It translates to CASSVLGGQNTEAFF.

The gene calls are TRBV27 and TRBJ2-7; possible D gene TRBD1, 7 bases. This CDR3 region has 14 residues. The V end lost 4 bases, the J end lost 6 bases, and 16 bases lay between the germline ends. The germline V gene encodes CDR1 MNHEY and CDR2 SMNVEV (reference sequence). The CDR3 DNA follows: TGTGCCAGCAGTTCAGGGGGGCATGGGTTCGAGCAGTACTTC. Amino acids: CASSSGGHGFEQYF.

The CDR3 here is CASGRQGEASPLHF. CDR3 nucleotides: TGTGCCAGTGGAAGACAGGGGGAAGCCTCACCCCTCCACTTT. V usage is TRBV19 and J usage is TRBJ1-6, with TRBD1 matching over 9 bases. With V trimmed by 8 bases and J by 10 bases, 9 bases remained unmatched. The CDR3 contains 14 residues. In germline, CDR1 is LNHDA, CDR2 SQIVND (reference sequence).

The chain recombines TRBV6-2 or TRBV6-3 with TRBJ2-1; 7 bases match TRBD2. J was trimmed by 7 bases and V by 6 bases; bases with no gene match: 12. The CDR3 is 15 residues long. The V gene's germline CDR1 is MNHEY and CDR2 SVGEGT. DNA for the CDR3: TGTGCCAGCAGCCGATCGGGGACTAAAATAAATGAGCAGTTCTTC. This gives the protein CASSRSGTKINEQFF.

This chain connects TRBV29-1 to TRBJ1-2; 11 bases are a match to TRBD1. Trimming took 6 bases from V and 6 from J; bases not matched to a gene: 12. Germline V gene lookup returns CDR1 SQVTM and CDR2 ANQGSEA. The CDR3 is 15 amino acids. The chain's CDR3 is CSVTGQGAGKNGYTF. In nucleotides, the CDR3 is TGCAGCGTAACCGGACAGGGGGCAGGAAAAAATGGCTACACCTTC.